Given below is one T cell receptor beta chain in context. Its target is unknown. Per the germline V gene, CDR1 is SGHDT and CDR2 is YYEEEE. The CDR3 runs 14 residues. Between the trimmed V and J ends, which lost 3 bases and 5 bases, there was a span of 15 bases. This sample was included in a study of cytomegalovirus exposure and HLA in healthy donors. The study, taken as a whole, reports: More clonal expansion characterized HLA-associated TCR beta chains than equally common others in a later analysis.

A multiplex PCR was run with 60 Vbeta primers and 13 Jbeta primers. Data came from immunoSEQ multiplex PCR; TCRdb stores just in-frame clones and leaves some out. Of over 150,000 clones listed, almost 75% are singletons. The sample comprised PBMCs. The sequence came from a woman younger than 35 in good health and CMV-seropositive. The chain has TRBV5-6 and TRBJ2-7; D might be TRBD1 (6 bases). This CDR3 reads CASSYPGTRDEQYF. The CDR3 bases are TGTGCCAGCAGCTATCCGGGGACAAGGGACGAGCAGTACTTC.